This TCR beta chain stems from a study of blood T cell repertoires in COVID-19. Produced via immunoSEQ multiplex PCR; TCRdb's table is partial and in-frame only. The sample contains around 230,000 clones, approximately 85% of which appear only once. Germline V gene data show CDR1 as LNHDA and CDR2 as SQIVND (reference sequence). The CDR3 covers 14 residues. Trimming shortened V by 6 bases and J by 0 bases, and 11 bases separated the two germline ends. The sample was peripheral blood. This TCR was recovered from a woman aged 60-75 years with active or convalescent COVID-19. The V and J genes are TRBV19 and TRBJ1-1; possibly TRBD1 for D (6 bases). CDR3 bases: TGTGCCAGTAGAGTAAGGGGGATGAACACTGAAGCTTTCTTT. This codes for CASRVRGMNTEAFF.